The entry that follows covers one T cell receptor beta chain sequence. The entry originates in a study of blood T cells in healthy people across ages. Study-level background: Per two T cells, about one barcoded beta molecule was captured through template switching.

CDR3 length: 14 residues. Trimming left V 5 bases short and J 6 bases short, with 15 bases between. Per germline, CDR1 SGHAT and CDR2 FQNNGV. A sample-barcoded 5' primer and a J-beta primer mix were used in a second PCR of roughly 7 to 11 cycles. TCRdb re-called the 5' RACE reads with MiXCR, one entry per CDR3 protein. The sample includes about 580,000 distinct CDR3 sequences, around 50% of them seen just once. The sample taken for sequencing was blood. The chain joins TRBV11-2 to TRBJ2-3, with D uncertain. The receptor was isolated from a man older than 75 in good health. CDR3 DNA: TGTGCCAGCAGCCTGGTGGGGAACGGCGATACGCAGTATTTT. Encoded protein: CASSLVGNGDTQYF.